Detailed here is one T cell receptor beta chain. Its target is unknown. The PCR made use of 60 Vbeta and 13 Jbeta primers. Measured with immunoSEQ multiplex PCR; TCRdb has only the in-frame clones, and not every one. The table lists roughly 200,000 clones, roughly three quarters of them singletons. This sample is part of a study of cytomegalovirus exposure and HLA in healthy donors. General study results and limits: Presence/absence results assume similar sequencing depth per donor, which may not hold. In vitro checks showed that a few CMV-associated chains really do target CMV antigens. CMV serostatus was the only immune exposure information that was available.

This CDR3 is 16 amino acids long. V lost 5 bases and J lost 4; bases outside the gene matches: 10. The V gene's germline CDR1 is MDHEN and CDR2 SYDVKM. The source material was PBMCs. This receptor was obtained from a middle-aged man in good health and CMV-seronegative. This chain connects TRBV28 to TRBJ1-5; 8 bases map to TRBD1. The chain's CDR3 is CASSILKGTGNQPQHF. For the CDR3, the DNA is TGTGCCAGCAGTATCCTCAAGGGGACAGGAAATCAGCCCCAGCATTTT.